Below are 8 T cell receptor beta chains sequenced from a single sample in a study of cytomegalovirus exposure and HLA in healthy donors. TCRdb's table, derived via immunoSEQ multiplex PCR, lists solely in-frame clones and lacks some. The table has some 210,000 clones, roughly 80% seen once. Sequences were obtained from PBMCs. These TCRs come from a woman between 18 and 30 years old in good health and CMV-seronegative.

The chain couples TRBV4-1 to TRBJ2-7; 7 bases match TRBD1. V lost 1 base and J lost 0; bases outside the gene matches: 6. CDR1 is MGHRA, CDR2 YSYEKL, per germline. The CDR3 is made up of 16 amino acids. This CDR3 reads CASSQGGGQASYEQYF. CDR3 DNA: TGCGCCAGCAGCCAAGGGGGCGGACAGGCCTCCTACGAGCAGTACTTC.

The J gene is TRBJ1-1, the V gene TRBV6-5; no definite D call. Trimming took off 8 bases at V and 5 bases at J, with 15 bases between the two ends. The CDR3 is 13 amino acids. The germline V gene encodes CDR1 MNHEY and CDR2 SVGAGI. In nucleotides, the CDR3 is TGTGCCAGCCGAAAGTCTGGACGGACTGAAGCTTTCTTT. This gives the protein CASRKSGRTEAFF.

The V call is TRBV6-5, the J call TRBJ2-1; TRBD2 aligns across 9 bases. Per germline, CDR1 MNHEY and CDR2 SVGAGI. This CDR3 region has 15 residues. The J segment lost 5 bases and the V segment lost 6 bases, leaving 8 bases of the junction unmatched. DNA of the CDR3: TGTGCCAGCAGGCAAGCAGCGGGGGGCCACAATGAGCAGTTCTTC. Its protein is CASRQAAGGHNEQFF.

This clone occurred once. V is TRBV5-1 and J is TRBJ2-1; 11 nucleotides match TRBD1. Germline trimming cut 4 bases from V and 3 bases from J; bases unmatched to any gene: 6. Germline CDR1 SGHRS, CDR2 YFSETQ. CDR3 length: 16 amino acids. The CDR3 reads CASSPLGTGGYNEQFF. CDR3 DNA sequence: TGCGCCAGCAGCCCGTTGGGGACAGGGGGCTACAATGAGCAGTTCTTC.

The chain combines TRBV28 with TRBJ1-5; TRBD1 matches 8 bases. Trimming removed 1 base from V and 6 bases from J; junction bases left unmatched: 5. This CDR3 has 15 amino acids. CDR1 and CDR2 from the germline V gene are MDHEN and SYDVKM. The CDR3 nucleotides read TGTGCCAGCAGTTTATTGCCGGACAGGGTTCAGCCCCAGCATTTT. Amino acid sequence: CASSLLPDRVQPQHF.

The chain combines TRBV6-6 with TRBJ2-5; 7 bases align to TRBD1. The CDR3 covers 14 residues. Trimming removed 6 bases from V and 2 bases from J; junction bases left unmatched: 6. Germline V CDR1 and CDR2: MNHNY, SVGAGI (reference sequence). The CDR3 is CASRRDSRQETQYF. Here the CDR3 DNA reads TGTGCCAGCAGAAGGGACAGTAGGCAAGAGACCCAGTACTTC.

This chain connects TRBV9 to TRBJ2-1; D is uncertain. Germline V gives CDR1 SGDLS, CDR2 YYNGEE. The V end was cut by 0 bases, the J end by 7 bases, with 14 bases between. The CDR3 is made up of 15 amino acids. CDR3 region: CASSVAAQTRNEQFF. DNA of the CDR3: TGTGCCAGCAGCGTAGCAGCCCAAACCCGGAATGAGCAGTTCTTC.

The CDR3 spells CAISDPTGGDTQYF. CDR3 nucleotides: TGTGCCATCAGTGACCCGACGGGAGGAGATACGCAGTATTTT. The genes are TRBV10-3 and TRBJ2-3; 7 nucleotides align to TRBD2. The length of the CDR3 is 14 residues. Losses at the gene ends were 3 bases for V and 5 bases for J; bases not matched to a gene: 5. Germline lookup yields CDR1 ENHRY and CDR2 SYGVKD.